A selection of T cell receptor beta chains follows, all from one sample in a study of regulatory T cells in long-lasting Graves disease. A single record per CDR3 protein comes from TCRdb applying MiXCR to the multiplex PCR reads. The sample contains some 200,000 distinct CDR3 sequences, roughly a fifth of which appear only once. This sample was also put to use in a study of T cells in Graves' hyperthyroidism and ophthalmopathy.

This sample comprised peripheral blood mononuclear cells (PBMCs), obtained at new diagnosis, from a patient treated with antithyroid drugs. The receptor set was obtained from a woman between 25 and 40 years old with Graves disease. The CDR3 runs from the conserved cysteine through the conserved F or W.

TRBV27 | CASRRASGGSSEQYF
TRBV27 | CASSSGLAGGEQFF
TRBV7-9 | CASSSKTRASYEQYF
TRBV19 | CASSIIPVTGPLSGANVLTF
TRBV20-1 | CSAVPSLAGAGDTQYF
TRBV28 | CASSPGRRDYGYTF
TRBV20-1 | CSAMHQPQHF
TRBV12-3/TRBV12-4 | CASSFLSGEETQYF
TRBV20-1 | CSASLAGGYEQYF
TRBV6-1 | CASRIGQVNTEAFF
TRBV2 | CASRSPNTEAFF
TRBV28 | CASSLTPGNKNIQYF
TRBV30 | CAWSGGGGRGETQYF
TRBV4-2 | CASSEALSGELFF
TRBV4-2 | CASSQRTSSESADTQYF
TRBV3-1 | CASRRAPGGEQFF
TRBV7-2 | CASSPRGIVTNTEAFF
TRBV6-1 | CASAPRDRYFPTF
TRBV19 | CASSMGDKRLNQPQHF
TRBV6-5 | CASSYSSLGYYEQYF
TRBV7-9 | CASSLERGTEAFF
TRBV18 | CASSPPGLASGADTQYF
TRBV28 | CASSSPPSSGTYNEQFF
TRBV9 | CASSVNDGYGYTF
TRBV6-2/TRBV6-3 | CASSFLGGLIEAFF
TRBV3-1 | CASSQGSSPVEQYF
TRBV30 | CAWMENRGRNEKLFF
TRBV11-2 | CASSPRAVGDYEQYF
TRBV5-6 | CASSLEGGTYGYTF
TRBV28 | CASSFKGPWANVLTF
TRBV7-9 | CASSFRQGANYEQYF
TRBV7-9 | CASSLAFLAGAYEQFF